This is a list of T cell receptor beta chains from one sample in a study of blood T cell repertoires in COVID-19. Assay: immunoSEQ multiplex PCR; the TCRdb copy retains only in-frame clones and omits some. This table has approximately 160,000 clones, around four fifths appearing once. Sequencing was performed on peripheral blood. The receptors stem from a man in his 70s with acute or convalescent COVID-19. CDR3s leave out the opening cysteine and the closing phenylalanine or tryptophan.

TRBV28	TRBJ2-3	ASSRPGTGRDTQY
TRBV12-5	TRBJ1-4	ASGSGAYNEKLF
TRBV14	TRBJ1-2	ASSPDINYGYT
TRBV24-1	TRBJ1-4	ATSSGGEKLF
TRBV27	TRBJ1-1	ASSLTGNTEAF
TRBV7-2	TRBJ2-2	ASSLARGLAGPLANTGELF
TRBV12-3/TRBV12-4	TRBJ1-1	ASSLGQGEAF
TRBV18	TRBJ2-7	ASSPVQGSSYEQY
TRBV6-1	TRBJ1-5	ASSERSGQKPQH
TRBV28	TRBJ2-7	ASSGGTGEVEQY
TRBV29-1	TRBJ2-7	SAGTVSYEQY
TRBV4-1	TRBJ1-1	ASSQVRNTEAF
TRBV7-9	TRBJ1-5	ASSSDGVDGH
TRBV19	TRBJ1-3	ASMRGRIFSGNTIY
TRBV25-1	TRBJ2-1	ASSDLADPYNEQF
TRBV28	TRBJ1-6	ASSNTGGYGSPLH
TRBV6-2/TRBV6-3	TRBJ2-1	ASSLSGGGEQF
TRBV11-3	TRBJ2-3	ASSLVSSGGPRSTDTQY
TRBV5-6	TRBJ2-7	ASSYRGVGYEQY
TRBV6-4	TRBJ1-5	ASSVEGGGNQPQH
TRBV19	TRBJ2-1	ASSIGQNEQF
TRBV5-6	TRBJ2-1	ASSPAAYNEQF
TRBV7-6	TRBJ2-2	ASSFRAGELF
TRBV7-9	TRBJ2-7	ASSWGQTYEQY
TRBV13	TRBJ1-2	ASSSTAYRAASVGYT
TRBV5-1	TRBJ1-4	ASTAGGTNEKLF
TRBV28	TRBJ2-3	ASSLSQGRADTQY
TRBV18	TRBJ2-5	ASSPDYQETQY
TRBV5-4	TRBJ2-7	ASSRTVNTYEQY
TRBV14	TRBJ2-7	ASSQDLQLAGEQY
TRBV19	TRBJ1-4	ASRLGRGNEKLF
TRBV19	TRBJ2-1	ASSSRTSGGRSSYNEQF
TRBV10-3	TRBJ2-2	AIGVAGSRGTGELF
TRBV2	TRBJ2-7	ASSEMLETEQY
TRBV6-5	TRBJ1-1	ASSLGQGTEAF
TRBV29-1	TRBJ2-1	SVALAGEGEQF
TRBV6-6	TRBJ1-1	ASTNSGHSATEAF
TRBV6-1	TRBJ2-7	ASSEASRRYEQY
TRBV9	TRBJ2-1	ASSVTGNGVNEQF
TRBV5-4	TRBJ2-1	ASSLSGVSYNEQF
TRBV6-5	TRBJ1-1	ASTRQAQTSEAF
TRBV3-1/TRBV3-2	TRBJ1-5	ASSQRGNQPQH
TRBV11-3	TRBJ1-1	ASSPRTGLSEAF
TRBV15	TRBJ1-4	ATSPTGTGILELF
TRBV7-9	TRBJ1-2	ASSSRVAGYT
TRBV7-6	TRBJ1-3	ASSLKAVGSGNTIY